This T cell receptor beta chain was sequenced for a study of OX40 agonist ivuxolimab in advanced cancers. Study context: In this trial design, patients received ivuxolimab intravenously at 0.01 to 10 mg/kg every 2 weeks. Whole-study findings and limits: On average, CD8+ T cells had more expanded clones than CD4+.

This clone was recorded only once. What it recognizes is unknown. Systemic immunosuppression or a history of autoimmune disease excluded patients. Sequencing used immunoSEQ multiplex PCR; TCRdb keeps in-frame clones, though not all of them. The sample lists some 31,000 clones, approximately 90% occurring once. Germline V gene lookup returns CDR1 LNHNV and CDR2 YYDKDF (reference sequence). The CDR3 is 15 amino acids. Trimming cost V 3 bases and J 4 bases; bases outside gene matches: 6. Sequenced here: CD4+ or CD8+ T cells sorted from blood, sampled in a trial of the OX40 agonist ivuxolimab. The chain carries TRBV15 and TRBJ1-2; 9 nucleotides line up with TRBD1. This receptor was identified in an adult with an advanced solid tumor such as melanoma, head and neck, liver or kidney cancer. The CDR3 DNA reads as TGTGCCACCAGCAGTTCGGACAGGGGCCCCTATGGCTACACCTTC. It yields the protein CATSSSDRGPYGYTF.